Listed here are 7 T cell receptor beta chains from one sample, sequenced in a study of control samples from healthy donors and cancer patients. This table comes from immunoSEQ multiplex PCR, and its TCRdb copy is limited to in-frame clones, with some not included. The data hold more than 85,000 clones, with roughly 91% observed a single time. Sample: blood. The source is a woman between 50 and 59 years old in good health.

The CDR3 DNA sequence: TGTGCCAGCAACTCCTTAGCGGGAGATACGCAGTATTTT. This gives the protein CASNSLAGDTQYF. The chain joins TRBV12-3 or TRBV12-4 to TRBJ2-3, with TRBD2 matching 7 bases. V shed 7 bases, J shed 5 bases, and the junction held 6 bases outside the gene matches. The CDR3 has 13 amino acids.

This sequence joins TRBV27 and TRBJ1-5; no reliable D call. The CDR3 is 12 residues long. The ends were cut back, 5 bases at V and 9 bases at J, with 11 bases in the middle. The germline CDR1 and CDR2 sequences are MNHEY and SMNVEV (reference sequence). CDR3 protein: CASSDLIRPQHF. The CDR3 nucleotides are TGTGCCAGCAGTGATTTAATTCGGCCCCAGCATTTT.

The V gene is TRBV19, the J gene TRBJ1-5; D not certain. V was pared by 5 bases and J by 11 bases, with 19 bases between. Germline loops: CDR1 LNHDA, CDR2 SQIVND (reference sequence). This CDR3 has 14 amino acids. In DNA form, the CDR3 reads TGTGCCAGTAGTTCCCCGTCACGTGGACGGGCCCAGCATTTT. This translates into CASSSPSRGRAQHF.

The rearrangement uses TRBV5-6 and TRBJ1-2; the D is unclear. V was clipped by 1 base and J by 6 bases, with 13 bases between them. The CDR3 has 14 residues. Germline CDR1 and CDR2: SGHDT and YYEEEE. The CDR3 nucleotides are TGTGCCAGCAGCTTGAGGGCAGCTACCGATGGCTACACCTTC. Residues: CASSLRAATDGYTF.

The rearrangement links TRBV7-9 to TRBJ1-1, with unresolved D. V lost 1 base, J lost 10 bases, and 7 bases lay in between. Germline V gene data show CDR1 as SEHNR and CDR2 as FQNEAQ (reference sequence). This CDR3 is 11 amino acids long. The CDR3 is CASSLDQRAFF. The CDR3 bases are TGTGCCAGCAGCTTAGACCAACGAGCTTTCTTT.

The chain carries TRBV12-3 or TRBV12-4 and TRBJ1-5; TRBD1 might be the D (5 bases). V was pared by 7 bases and J by 4 bases, with 11 bases between. The CDR3 has 13 amino acids. CDR3 nucleotides: TGTGCCAGCATGGGTTGGGGGAATCAGCCCCAGCATTTT. It codes for CASMGWGNQPQHF.

This chain joins TRBV6-5 and TRBJ2-1; TRBD1 might be the D (6 bases). This CDR3 region has 14 residues. CDR1 is MNHEY, CDR2 SVGAGI, per germline. V lost 6 bases and J 10 bases, leaving 19 bases between the germline ends. The CDR3 DNA follows: TGTGCCAGCAGCTCGACAGGACCAATTGAGGAGCAGTTCTTC. It translates to CASSSTGPIEEQFF.